This T cell receptor beta chain was retrieved from a study of blood T cell repertoires in COVID-19. Overall study: Acute and convalescent COVID-19 specimens originated in the United States, Italy and Spain.

In the original processing: For nucleated cells, counts were estimated from reference gene primer amplification. TCRdb keeps only in-frame clones here, not all; method: immunoSEQ multiplex PCR. V and J calls and clone size are copied from that table; D and trimming were computed from the DNA. The table lists about 83,000 clones, about 82% of them singletons. The CDR3 runs 16 residues. V lost 4 bases and J lost 0; bases outside the gene matches: 4. Germline values: CDR1 MNHEY, CDR2 SVGEGT. This clone was detected a few times. The sequencing input was peripheral blood. This receptor was identified in an elderly woman with acute or convalescent COVID-19. The chain recombines TRBV6-2 or TRBV6-3 with TRBJ2-1; TRBD2 matches at 9 bases. The CDR3 region is CASSSLSGGSYNEQFF. In DNA form, the CDR3 reads TGTGCCAGCAGTTCCCTTAGCGGGGGCTCCTACAATGAGCAGTTCTTC.